This record covers a single TCR beta chain. Its antigen remains unknown. This CDR3 contains 16 residues. Per germline, CDR1 MGHRA and CDR2 YSYEKL. One entry per CDR3 protein, without DNA, is what TCRdb gives after re-calling the 5' RACE reads. The sample totals 420,000 or so distinct CDR3 sequences. These data are taken from a study of monozygotic twins with inflammatory bowel disease. General study results and limits: Lower TCRbeta diversity (inverse Simpson) was seen in IBD patients than in healthy co-twins. Comparison of concordant versus discordant twins revealed no difference in repertoire similarity, possibly due to limited power.

Sequencing was done on a sample of blood. The chain uses TRBV4-1 and TRBJ2-2; there is no DNA to check the TCRdb D call of TRBD2. This TCR came from a human donor with ulcerative colitis or Crohn's disease, or a healthy co-twin of an affected twin (not recorded which). CDR3 in amino acids: CASSQVAGKNTGELFF.